The 3 T cell receptor beta chains below were found in one sample sequenced in a study of CD8 T cells in Susac syndrome. Random hexamers were used to reverse transcribe the RNA input (about 0.5 to 1 ug). Via MiXCR, TCRdb re-called the immunoSEQ multiplex PCR reads, giving one row per CDR3 protein. The table shows about 66,000 distinct CDR3 sequences, with approximately 96% occurring only once. The sample comprised CD8+ T cells from PBMCs. The receptors were gathered from a human donor with multiple sclerosis.

This clonotype was found once. CDR3 coding DNA: TGTGCCAGCAGTTTATCGGGCCTTATGAACACTGAAGCTTTCTTT. It codes for CASSLSGLMNTEAFF. This chain uses TRBV27 with TRBJ1-1; no clear D. The CDR3 runs 15 residues. Germline lookup yields CDR1 MNHEY and CDR2 SMNVEV (reference sequence). V was cut by 0 bases and J by 0 bases, with 8 bases left in between.

The V and J genes are TRBV11-3 and TRBJ1-1; D gene uncertain. V lost 2 bases to trimming and J lost 6 bases, with 10 bases between them. Per germline, CDR1 SGHNT and CDR2 YENEEA. CDR3 length: 13 amino acids. The CDR3, as DNA: TGTGCCAGCAGCTTAAATTTGGGAGCTGAAGCTTTCTTT. Its translation: CASSLNLGAEAFF.

This chain's CDR3 is CASSLPPRVNTGELFF. In DNA, the CDR3 is TGTGCCAGCAGCTTACCCCCCCGCGTCAACACCGGGGAGCTGTTTTTT. The V gene is TRBV7-9, the J gene TRBJ2-2; no clear D gene. Germline CDR1 and CDR2: SEHNR and FQNEAQ (reference sequence). The CDR3 loop spans 16 amino acids. Trimming pared 2 bases from V and 2 bases from J, leaving 12 bases between.